This T cell receptor (beta chain) was sequenced for a study of T cells in Graves' hyperthyroidism and ophthalmopathy. Overall study findings and caveats: In blood, most of the thyroid clonotypes expanded above 0.001 were also present.

Per germline, CDR1 MNHEY and CDR2 SVGEGT. The CDR3 runs to 15 residues. Deletions cut 6 bases from V and 2 bases from J, with 16 bases between. TCR beta CDR3 sequences were amplified from RNA transcripts. A set of HTBI primers served as the primers for a first-round RT-PCR of the TCR CDR3. TCRdb re-called the multiplex PCR reads through MiXCR, storing one row per CDR3 protein. The sample holds under 350,000 distinct CDR3 sequences, approximately 17% seen once. This clonotype was counted at least ten times. Its antigen is unknown. 9.5 to 10 ml fresh peripheral blood yielded the PBMCs. The TCR comes from a woman aged 60 to 75 with Graves' ophthalmopathy. This chain uses TRBV6-2 or TRBV6-3 with TRBJ2-5; D perhaps matches TRBD1 (6 bases). What was sequenced was blood. CDR3 residues: CASRPRGQQQETQYF. DNA of the CDR3: TGTGCCAGCAGACCCCGAGGACAGCAACAAGAGACCCAGTACTTC.